This T cell receptor beta chain was sequenced for a study of regulatory T cells in long-lasting Graves disease. CDR3-region Arm-PCR and iRepertoire HTBI primers produced the TCR beta libraries. As processed by the authors: Analysis of the samples identified 50 to 70 TRBV and roughly 15 TRBJ segments. TCRdb used MiXCR to reprocess the multiplex PCR reads, holding one entry per CDR3 protein. TCRdb, not the original authors, processed these V and J calls. The data contain 300,000 to 400,000 distinct CDR3 sequences, under 20% of them seen just once; the ten biggest clones take up about 36%. The CDR3 contains 13 residues. V lost 3 bases to trimming and J lost 7 bases, with 12 bases between them. Per the germline V gene, CDR1 is SGHRS and CDR2 is YFSETQ. In its sample, this clonotype was seen many times. Noted time point: newly diagnosed GD, antithyroid drugs for less than 3 months. Construction of the TCR library relied on RNA isolated from PBMCs. Patients of an endocrinology department in Xi'an, China, were included.

V gene TRBV5-1 combines with J gene TRBJ2-3, with D possibly matching TRBD2 (5 bases). This receptor was taken from a female donor with Graves disease. Specimen: peripheral blood mononuclear cells (PBMCs), collected at new diagnosis, from a patient treated with antithyroid drugs. CDR3 DNA: TGCGCCAGCAGCTCAGGCGGACTTCATACGCAGTATTTT. It specifies CASSSGGLHTQYF.